There are many counts of the clone carrying this T cell receptor beta chain. Authors of the study amplified TCR beta CDR3 regions from RNA transcripts. Carried out on the TCR CDR3, a first-round RT-PCR used the HTBI primer set. TCRdb re-called the multiplex PCR reads through MiXCR, storing one row per CDR3 protein. The data contain about 290,000 distinct CDR3 sequences, approximately 16% of them singletons. The data were taken from a study of T cells in Graves' hyperthyroidism and ophthalmopathy. Germline loops: CDR1 SNHLY, CDR2 FYNNEI. Trimming removed 3 bases from V and 3 bases from J, with 21 bases in between. This CDR3 comprises 17 residues.

The V gene is TRBV2, the J gene TRBJ2-7, with TRBD1 as a possible D gene (6 bases). Material for sequencing was blood. The TCR sequence derives from a man aged 25-45 years with Graves' hyperthyroidism. The CDR3 nucleotides read TGTGCCAGCAGTGAGACCCTCACAGGGTCGGGGTACTACGAGCAGTACTTC. Translated: CASSETLTGSGYYEQYF.